What follows describes a single TCR beta chain. No cognate antigen has been identified for it. Compared with germline, one end of the junction differs, possibly owing to a read error. This entry comes from a study of cytomegalovirus exposure and HLA in healthy donors (TCRdb year 2017). Broadly, across the study: A later analysis indicated that the 120 or so validation repertoires were generated on the platform also employed for the approximately 700 repertoires of the first cohort. The aim of the study was to test whether cataloging public T cell receptors could identify signatures of past pathogen exposure. Along with the approximately 600-subject first cohort, a separate validation cohort of over 90 different subjects was used. To predict cytomegalovirus infection status, the study brought together high-throughput TCR immunosequencing, statistical association of individual TCRs with disease status, and machine learning. General conclusions and limits of the study: Most TCR sequences were observed very rarely across donors, whereas some public TCRs were present in many individuals. A later analysis found that TCRs clustered in the first cohort also tended to co-occur in the 100 to 150 validation repertoires, with just under 95% of cluster scores above 0. All 120 or so repertoires were used to score co-occurrence in the validation cohort in a later analysis, because that analysis had no HLA typing for the cohort. Three of the identified cytomegalovirus-associated TCR beta chains were confirmed in vitro to be specific for cytomegalovirus antigens. The authors suggested that the approach could potentially be generalized to other disease states and immunological phenotypes. The study gave a list of about 170 TCR beta chains associated with cytomegalovirus. The classifier was reported to diagnose cytomegalovirus status with high specificity and sensitivity in both the original cohort and the validation cohort.

Receptor libraries were prepared by the immunoSEQ multiplex PCR assay. As for the original processing: A statistical classification framework was developed to diagnose cytomegalovirus status using the catalog of TCR beta chain sequences. This is the immuneACCESS table as TCRdb keeps it, with only in-frame sequences that have V and J called. A part of the clones is gone; compared with another copy, unresolved V genes explain less than half, and the rest is unexplained. Clone size and V and J calls were adopted from that table, with D and trimming inferred from the DNA. The table for this sample lists over 70,000 clones; 70% to 90% of them were counted only once. The ten largest clones capture 3% to 4% of the sample. Separate from the approximately 730-subject first cohort, the validation cohort of 120 subjects was the group to which the donors belonged. The germline V gene encodes CDR1 SSHAT and CDR2 FNYEAQ (reference sequence). The CDR3 holds 16 amino acids from the cysteine to the phenylalanine. Only the CDR3 DNA stays, 48 bases, in frame from base 1.

The chain couples TRBV7-7 to TRBJ1-5; a confident D gene designation cannot be given. This clonotype was obtained from a woman between 18 and 29 years old in good health and CMV-seropositive. Sequences were obtained from PBMCs. The DNA is TGTGCTAGCAGCCCCAAAGATGGGAGGGGCAATCAGCCCCAGCATTTT. Its amino acids are CASSPKDGRGNQPQHF.